This T cell receptor beta chain originates from a study of cytomegalovirus exposure and HLA in healthy donors. Across the study: It was reported in a later analysis that the 120 or so validation repertoires used the same platform as the 666 first-cohort repertoires. Study-level findings and limits: Associated with cytomegalovirus, according to the listing, were 150 to 200 TCR beta chains. In vitro checks showed that a few CMV-associated chains really do target CMV antigens. With high specificity and sensitivity, the classifier reportedly diagnosed cytomegalovirus status.

A note on this clone: Its antigen remains unknown.

There are 13 residues in the CDR3. The V gene lost 3 bases and the J gene lost 4 bases, with 9 bases spanning the gap. The germline V gene encodes CDR1 WNHNN and CDR2 SYGVQD (reference sequence). Method: immunoSEQ multiplex PCR; TCRdb's copy keeps in-frame clones and lacks some. Here the sample spans more than 55,000 clones, over 75% being singletons. The clonotype was recovered from a man younger than 35 in good health and CMV-seronegative. The sequenced sample was PBMCs. The gene calls are TRBV10-1 and TRBJ1-1; D possibly corresponds to TRBD1 (6 bases). The CDR3 protein is CASSEQGVTEAFF. CDR3 DNA: TGCGCCAGCAGTGAACAGGGCGTCACTGAAGCTTTCTTT.